The 29 T cell receptor beta chains reported below all come from one sample, sequenced in a study of blood T cells in healthy people across ages. Then a second PCR, running about 7 to 11 cycles, was carried out with a sample-barcoded 5' primer and a J-beta primer mix. TCRdb re-derived calls from the 5' RACE reads in MiXCR, one entry per CDR3 protein. The sample contains some 880,000 distinct CDR3 sequences, around 36% of which appear only once. The sample consisted of blood. These receptors came from a man between 18 and 29 years old in good health.

Many counts were recorded for this clonotype. With a much larger clone just one base away, this may be a read error. DNA for the CDR3: TGCAGCGCCCAGACTGCCTCGAGAGGCACAGATACGCAGTATTTT. Translated, it gives CSAQTASRGTDTQYF. The V and J genes are TRBV29-1 and TRBJ2-3, with D hard to call. Between the trimmed V and J ends, which lost 7 bases and 1 base, there was a span of 18 bases. Germline lookup yields CDR1 SQVTM and CDR2 ANQGSEA. The CDR3 is 15 amino acids.

This clonotype was recorded at least ten times. This chain joins TRBV12-3 or TRBV12-4 and TRBJ2-7; possible D gene TRBD1, 5 bases. The CDR3 is made up of 13 amino acids. V lost 0 bases and J lost 6, with 9 bases in between. The CDR3 is CASSLAQGGEQYF. Here the CDR3 DNA reads TGTGCCAGCAGTTTAGCGCAGGGCGGCGAGCAGTACTTC.

This clonotype was recorded a few times. V and J are TRBV27 and TRBJ2-2; the match to TRBD2 covers 7 bases. This CDR3 is built from 15 residues. The germline CDR1 and CDR2 sequences are MNHEY and SMNVEV (reference sequence). After removal of 0 bases from V and 5 bases from J, the junction contained 3 bases not matched to a gene. CDR3 DNA: TGTGCCAGCAGTTTATCGATCGGGGGGACCGGGGAGCTGTTTTTT. Its protein is CASSLSIGGTGELFF.

A remark on this clonotype: The junction departs from the called germline gene at one end, perhaps through a read error. The chain employs TRBV5-1 and TRBJ2-2; 7 positions agree with TRBD1. Germline V CDR1 and CDR2: SGHRS, YFSETQ. The CDR3 extends over 14 amino acids. The CDR3 is CTSIEQGTTGELFF. The CDR3 DNA is TGCACCAGCATCGAACAGGGGACCACCGGGGAGCTGTTTTTT. Complete variable domain (other parts from reference TRBV5-1 and TRBJ2-2): KAGVTQTPRYLIKTRGQQVTLSCSPISGHRSVSWYQQTPGQGLQFLFEYFSETQRNKGNFPGRFSGRQFSNSRSEMNVSTLELGDSALYLCTSIEQGTTGELFFGEGSRLTVL.

V and J are TRBV28 and TRBJ2-6; D is possibly TRBD2 (5 bases). CDR3 length equals 15 residues. CDR1 and CDR2 (germline): MDHEN, SYDVKM. Trimming removed 5 bases at V and 4 bases at J, with 12 bases between. The CDR3 DNA reads TGTGCCAGCAGTCCTGCGGGCAGCGGGGCCAACGTCCTGACTTTC. Protein sequence: CASSPAGSGANVLTF.

This clonotype was observed a single time. J is TRBJ1-4 and V is TRBV7-6, with TRBD1 matching over 8 bases. This CDR3 region has 15 residues. After removal of 5 bases from V and 8 bases from J, the junction contained 10 bases not matched to a gene. Germline CDR1 and CDR2: SGHVS and FNYEAQ. The CDR3 DNA reads as TGTGCCAGCAGCGCGCGGACAGGGAGGCAGGAAAAACTGTTTTTT. Residues: CASSARTGRQEKLFF.

This clonotype was detected a few times. The chain couples TRBV4-3 to TRBJ2-7; D uncertain. This CDR3 has 13 amino acids. The germline CDR1 and CDR2 sequences are LGHNA and YSLEER. Trimming pared 0 bases from V and 7 bases from J, leaving 10 bases between. The CDR3: CASSQDLAVEQYF. For the CDR3, the DNA is TGCGCCAGCAGCCAAGATCTGGCCGTTGAGCAGTACTTC.

The chain combines TRBV12-3 or TRBV12-4 with TRBJ1-2; the D gene is possibly TRBD1 (5 bases). The CDR3 is 14 amino acids. Trimming shortened V by 3 bases and J by 7 bases, and 15 bases separated the two germline ends. In DNA, the CDR3 is TGTGCCAGCAGTTTTGGGGGGTGGGTCGGTGGCTACACCTTC. As protein: CASSFGGWVGGYTF.

This clonotype was counted between two and nine times. This rearrangement joins TRBV3-1 to TRBJ2-1; D is ambiguous. CDR3 length: 13 residues. The V gene lost 6 bases and the J gene lost 8 bases, with 14 bases spanning the gap. CDR1 and CDR2 from the germline V gene are LGHDT and YNNKEL (reference sequence). For the CDR3, the DNA is TGTGCCAGCAGTTTCACGAACGAGGATGAGCAGTTCTTC. Translated, it gives CASSFTNEDEQFF.

This clonotype has at least ten counts. The chain has TRBV5-1 and TRBJ2-5; 8 bases map to TRBD2. This CDR3 comprises 15 residues. V trimming: 0 bases; J trimming: 3 bases; junction bases outside the gene matches: 4. Germline values: CDR1 SGHRS, CDR2 YFSETQ. The CDR3 nucleotides read TGCGCCAGCAGCTTGGTGGTAGCGGGGAAAGAGACCCAGTACTTC. It is translated as CASSLVVAGKETQYF.

The chain uses TRBV10-3 and TRBJ1-5; TRBD1 might be the D (6 bases). V was trimmed by 2 bases and J by 0 bases, leaving 8 bases between them. This CDR3 is 15 amino acids long. Germline CDR1 reads ENHRY; CDR2 reads SYGVKD. CDR3 protein: CAISETGISNQPQHF. The CDR3 DNA follows: TGTGCCATCAGTGAGACAGGGATTAGCAATCAGCCCCAGCATTTT.

This clonotype was counted at least ten times. This chain links TRBV29-1 with TRBJ2-7; D possibly corresponds to TRBD1 (6 bases). The CDR3 is 13 residues long. In germline, CDR1 is SQVTM, CDR2 ANQGSEA. With 4 bases removed from V and 3 bases from J, the gap between germline ends came to 13 bases. CDR3 nucleotide sequence: TGCAGCGTTGTCGTGACAGGAAGCTACGAGCAGTACTTC. Protein: CSVVVTGSYEQYF.

This clonotype has only a few counts. The V and J genes are TRBV4-2 and TRBJ2-7; D not certain. Germline V gives CDR1 LGHNA, CDR2 YNFKEQ. V lost 2 bases and J lost 2, with 7 bases in between. The CDR3 sequence is 13 residues long. In DNA form, the CDR3 reads TGTGCCAGCAGCCAATCAGGTACCTACGAGCAGTACTTC. It specifies CASSQSGTYEQYF.

This clonotype was seen a handful of times. The genes are TRBV12-3 or TRBV12-4 and TRBJ2-3; 7 nucleotides line up with TRBD1. The CDR3 contains 13 residues. V was pared by 5 bases and J by 6 bases, with 5 bases of the junction left unmatched. The CDR3 nucleotides read TGTGCCAGCAGTACCGGACAGGTGGATACGCAGTATTTT. It encodes CASSTGQVDTQYF.

A note on this clonotype: With a much larger clone just one base away, this may be a read error. The genes are TRBV5-1 and TRBJ2-1; 9 bases align to TRBD1. V lost 2 bases and J lost 4; bases outside the gene matches: 4. The germline V gene has CDR1 SGHRS and CDR2 YFSETQ. This CDR3 spans 15 amino acids. The CDR3 sequence: CASSFEGTGYNEQFF. CDR3 sequence (DNA): TGCGCCAGCAGCTTTGAAGGGACAGGGTACAATGAGCAGTTCTTC.

The V and J genes are TRBV4-1 and TRBJ2-5; D not resolved. V was cut by 0 bases and J by 2 bases, with 13 bases left in between. The CDR3 loop spans 16 amino acids. Germline CDR1 reads MGHRA; CDR2 reads YSYEKL. CDR3 bases: TGCGCCAGCAGCCAAGATAAAGGGAAAAGTCAAGAGACCCAGTACTTC. This sequence encodes CASSQDKGKSQETQYF.

There are a few counts of this clonotype. V gene TRBV3-1 combines with J gene TRBJ2-2; D gene unclear. The CDR3 length is 16 residues. Germline V gene lookup returns CDR1 LGHDT and CDR2 YNNKEL (reference sequence). The V end lost 2 bases, the J end lost 1 base, and 11 bases lay between the germline ends. CDR3: CASSQTVGGNTGELFF. DNA for the CDR3: TGTGCCAGCAGCCAAACCGTTGGCGGGAACACCGGGGAGCTGTTTTTT.

The sample holds a few counts of this clonotype. V and J are TRBV13 and TRBJ1-4, with D perhaps TRBD1 (6 bases). Trimming removed 5 bases from V and 7 bases from J, with 14 bases in between. Germline V gene data show CDR1 as PRHDT and CDR2 as FYEKMQ (reference sequence). The CDR3 length is 14 residues. CDR3 loop: CASSVGTLSEKLFF. CDR3 DNA: TGTGCCAGCAGCGTCGGGACACTTAGTGAAAAACTGTTTTTT.

As for this clonotype: This sequence may be a read error, since a much larger clone differs from it by one base. The chain joins TRBV4-1 to TRBJ1-4; TRBD1 matches 7 bases. This CDR3 is 15 amino acids long. CDR1 and CDR2 (germline): MGHRA, YSYEKL. Losses at the gene ends were 3 bases for V and 0 bases for J; bases not matched to a gene: 1. DNA of the CDR3: TGCGCCAGCAGCCAGGGACAGCCAACTAATGAAAAACTGTTTTTT. It codes for CASSQGQPTNEKLFF.

This clonotype was seen at least ten times. The chain is built from TRBV5-1 and TRBJ2-7, with D possibly being TRBD2 (5 bases). The CDR3 runs 16 residues. Germline lookup yields CDR1 SGHRS and CDR2 YFSETQ. Trimming stripped 0 bases from V and 3 bases from J, with 16 bases between. CDR3 sequence: CASSLDFGSGYYEQYF. As DNA, the CDR3 is TGCGCCAGCAGCTTGGACTTTGGATCGGGATACTACGAGCAGTACTTC.

As for this clonotype: Given a much more abundant clone one base away, this may be a read error. This rearrangement joins TRBV20-1 to TRBJ1-2, with a tentative D call TRBD1 (6 bases). This CDR3 has 15 amino acids. Germline-derived CDR1 and CDR2 are DFQATT and SNEGSKA (reference sequence). Trimming pared 6 bases from V and 1 base from J, leaving 18 bases between. CDR3 amino acids: CSAKLPTDSNYGYTF. The DNA of the CDR3 is TGCAGTGCGAAACTTCCCACGGACAGTAACTATGGCTACACCTTC.

The chain links TRBV7-8 to TRBJ2-3; D gene ambiguous. The CDR3 has 12 residues. V was pared by 6 bases and J by 6 bases, with 10 bases between. Germline loops: CDR1 SGHVS, CDR2 FQNEAQ. The CDR3 DNA is TGTGCCAGCAGGGTCGAAGGGGATACGCAGTATTTT. This encodes CASRVEGDTQYF.

The CDR3 DNA reads as TGTGCCAGCAGACATCAAGAGGGCTATGGCTACACCTTC. Translated: CASRHQEGYGYTF. This sequence joins TRBV12-3 or TRBV12-4 and TRBJ1-2; the D is unclear. V shed 6 bases and J shed 4 bases, with 12 bases lying between them. The CDR3 runs to 13 residues.

This clonotype has more than one count but fewer than ten. The chain uses TRBV9 and TRBJ2-5; TRBD2 is a possible D gene (5 bases). The CDR3 is made up of 12 amino acids. The V end was cut by 0 bases, the J end by 11 bases, with 11 bases between. CDR1 is SGDLS and CDR2 is YYNGEE in the germline V gene. Here the CDR3 DNA reads TGTGCCAGCAGCGTAGCGGGGAATGAGCAGTACTTC. Translated: CASSVAGNEQYF.

The rearrangement links TRBV29-1 to TRBJ1-1; no definite D call. The V and J ends lost 3 bases and 10 bases respectively, with 18 bases between them. The CDR3 totals 13 residues. The germline CDR1 and CDR2 sequences are SQVTM and ANQGSEA. CDR3 protein: CSVDLSGDSIAFF. The CDR3 DNA is TGCAGCGTTGATTTATCCGGGGATTCCATAGCTTTCTTT.

This clonotype was observed many times. The chain recombines TRBV7-3 with TRBJ2-3; D is possibly TRBD1 (6 bases). The ends were cut back, 5 bases at V and 2 bases at J, with 23 bases in the middle. From germline, CDR1 is SGHTA and CDR2 FQGTGA. The CDR3 covers 18 residues. CDR3 coding DNA: TGTGCCAGCAGCCCTTTCCCCTCGACAGGCCGTTTCACAGATACGCAGTATTTT. Protein: CASSPFPSTGRFTDTQYF.

The chain joins TRBV7-9 to TRBJ2-4; D gene unclear. Judging by the DNA end, TRBJ2-7 fits better; the J call may be wrong. The CDR3 sequence is 14 residues long. Looked up from germline, CDR1 is SEHNR and CDR2 is FQNEAQ (reference sequence). DNA of the CDR3: TGTGCCAGCAGCGCGGACCCGCGCCAAGACGAGCAGTACTTC. It specifies CASSADPRQDEQYF.

This clonotype appeared a few times. The chain has TRBV29-1 and TRBJ2-5, with D possibly matching TRBD2 (6 bases). Trimming removed 7 bases at V and 4 bases at J, with 25 bases between. There are 16 residues in the CDR3. Germline V gene data show CDR1 as SQVTM and CDR2 as ANQGSEA. CDR3 sequence: CSAGGGRLDRRETQYF. CDR3 sequence (DNA): TGCAGCGCTGGTGGGGGGAGACTGGACCGACGAGAGACCCAGTACTTC.

In regard to this clonotype: It may be a read error: a sequence one base away is much more abundant. This chain uses TRBV29-1 with TRBJ1-2; D unresolved. There are 11 residues in the CDR3. The germline V gene has CDR1 SQVTM and CDR2 ANQGSEA. The CDR3 is CSVEGFNGCTF. CDR3 in DNA: TGCAGCGTTGAGGGATTTAATGGCTGCACCTTC.